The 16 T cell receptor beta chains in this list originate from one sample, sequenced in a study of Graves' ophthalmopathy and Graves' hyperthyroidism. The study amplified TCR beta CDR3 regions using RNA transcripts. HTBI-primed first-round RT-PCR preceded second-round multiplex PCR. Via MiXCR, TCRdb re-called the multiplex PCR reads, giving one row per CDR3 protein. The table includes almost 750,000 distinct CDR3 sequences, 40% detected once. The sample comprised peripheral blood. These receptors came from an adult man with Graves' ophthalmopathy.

Here the CDR3 DNA reads TGTGCCAGCAGCCGCGGCGGGGGCAACGAGCAGTACTTC. It codes for CASSRGGGNEQYF. This sequence joins TRBV3-1 and TRBJ2-7; D may be TRBD2 (7 bases). The CDR3 has 13 residues. Between the trimmed V and J ends, which lost 4 bases and 5 bases, there was a span of 12 bases. Germline CDR1 is LGHDT and CDR2 is YNNKEL (reference sequence).

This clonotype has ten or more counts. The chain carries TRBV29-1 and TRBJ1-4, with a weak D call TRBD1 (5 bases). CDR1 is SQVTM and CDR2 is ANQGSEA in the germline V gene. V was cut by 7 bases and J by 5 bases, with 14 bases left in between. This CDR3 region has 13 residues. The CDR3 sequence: CSADTGQNEKLFF. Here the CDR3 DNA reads TGCAGCGCTGACACGGGGCAAAATGAAAAACTGTTTTTT.

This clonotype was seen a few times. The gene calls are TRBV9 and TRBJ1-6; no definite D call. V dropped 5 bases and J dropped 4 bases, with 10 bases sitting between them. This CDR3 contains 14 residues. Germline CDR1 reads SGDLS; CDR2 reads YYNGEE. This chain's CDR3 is CASSERDYNSPLHF. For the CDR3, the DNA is TGTGCCAGCAGTGAAAGAGATTATAATTCACCCCTCCACTTT.

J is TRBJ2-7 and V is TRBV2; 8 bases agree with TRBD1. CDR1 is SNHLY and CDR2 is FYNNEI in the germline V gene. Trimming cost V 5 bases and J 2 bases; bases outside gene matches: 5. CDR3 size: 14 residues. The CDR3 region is CASSRVQGAYEQYF. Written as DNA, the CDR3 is TGTGCCAGCAGTAGGGTACAGGGGGCCTACGAGCAGTACTTC. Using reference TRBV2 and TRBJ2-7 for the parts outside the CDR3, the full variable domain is EPEVTQTPSHQVTQMGQEVILRCVPISNHLYFYWYRQILGQKVEFLVSFYNNEISEKSEIFDDQFSVERPDGSNFTLKIRSTKLEDSAMYFCASSRVQGAYEQYFGPGTRLTVT.

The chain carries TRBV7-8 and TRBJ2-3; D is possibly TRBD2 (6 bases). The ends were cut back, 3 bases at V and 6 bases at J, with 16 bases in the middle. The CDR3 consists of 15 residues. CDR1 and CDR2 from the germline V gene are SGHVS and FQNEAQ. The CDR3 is CASSLAGSGGDTQYF. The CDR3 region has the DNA TGTGCCAGCAGCTTGGCGGGGTCGGGCGGGGATACGCAGTATTTT.

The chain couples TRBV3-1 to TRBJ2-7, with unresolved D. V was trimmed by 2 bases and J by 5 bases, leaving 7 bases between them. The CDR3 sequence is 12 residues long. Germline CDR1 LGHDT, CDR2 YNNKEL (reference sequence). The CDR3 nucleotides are TGTGCCAGCAGCCAAACACCTAACGAGCAGTACTTC. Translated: CASSQTPNEQYF.

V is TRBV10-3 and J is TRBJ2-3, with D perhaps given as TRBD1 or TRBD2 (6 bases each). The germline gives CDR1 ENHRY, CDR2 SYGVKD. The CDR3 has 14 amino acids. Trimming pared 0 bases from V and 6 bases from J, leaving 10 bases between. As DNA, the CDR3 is TGTGCCATCAGTGAGTCAACAGGGAGGGATACGCAGTATTTT. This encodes CAISESTGRDTQYF.

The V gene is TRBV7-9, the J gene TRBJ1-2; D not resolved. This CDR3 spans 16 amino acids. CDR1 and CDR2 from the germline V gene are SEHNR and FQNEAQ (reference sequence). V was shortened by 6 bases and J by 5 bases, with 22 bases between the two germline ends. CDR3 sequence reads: CASSPTRSRTAYGYTF. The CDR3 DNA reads TGTGCCAGCAGTCCAACCCGGTCCCGGACGGCGTATGGCTACACCTTC.

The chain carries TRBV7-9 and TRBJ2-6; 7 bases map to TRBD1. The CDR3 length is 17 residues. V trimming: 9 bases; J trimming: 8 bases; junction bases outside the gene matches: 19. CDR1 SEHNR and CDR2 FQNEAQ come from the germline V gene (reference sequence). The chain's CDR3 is CASSMVPGQPGSNVLTF. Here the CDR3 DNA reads TGTGCCAGTAGTATGGTCCCGGGACAGCCGGGGTCCAACGTCCTGACTTTC.

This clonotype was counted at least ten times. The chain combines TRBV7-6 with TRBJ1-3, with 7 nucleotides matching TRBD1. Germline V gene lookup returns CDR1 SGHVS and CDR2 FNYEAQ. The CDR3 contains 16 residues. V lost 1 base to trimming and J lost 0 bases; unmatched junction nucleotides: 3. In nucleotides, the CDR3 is TGTGCCAGCAGCTTAGGCAGGGACAGCTCTGGAAACACCATATATTTT. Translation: CASSLGRDSSGNTIYF.

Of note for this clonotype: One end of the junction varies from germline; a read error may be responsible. In DNA, the CDR3 is TGTGCCAGCGTCAGAGCCCCAAGTGCCAGGTCACCCCTCCGCTTT. Amino acids: CASVRAPSARSPLRF. V is TRBV10-3 and J is TRBJ1-6, with D unclear. Looked up from germline, CDR1 is ENHRY and CDR2 is SYGVKD. The CDR3 loop spans 15 amino acids.

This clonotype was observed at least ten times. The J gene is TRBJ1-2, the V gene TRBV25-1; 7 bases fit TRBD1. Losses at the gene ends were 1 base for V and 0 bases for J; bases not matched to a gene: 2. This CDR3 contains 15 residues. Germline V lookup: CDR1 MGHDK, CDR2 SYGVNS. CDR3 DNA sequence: TGTGCCAGCAGTGAATTTGGGACAGCTAACTATGGCTACACCTTC. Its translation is CASSEFGTANYGYTF.

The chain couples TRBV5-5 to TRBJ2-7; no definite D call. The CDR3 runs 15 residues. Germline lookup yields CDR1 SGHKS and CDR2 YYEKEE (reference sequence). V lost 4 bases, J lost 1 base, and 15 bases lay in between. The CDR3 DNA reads TGTGCCAGCAGCCCCGATGTCGGCACTTCCTACGAGCAGTACTTC. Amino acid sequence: CASSPDVGTSYEQYF.

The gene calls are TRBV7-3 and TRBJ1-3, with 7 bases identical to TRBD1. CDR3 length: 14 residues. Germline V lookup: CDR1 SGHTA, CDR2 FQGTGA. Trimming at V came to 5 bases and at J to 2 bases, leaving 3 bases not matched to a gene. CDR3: CASSKDRAGNTIYF. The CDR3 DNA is TGTGCCAGCAGCAAAGACAGGGCTGGAAACACCATATATTTT.

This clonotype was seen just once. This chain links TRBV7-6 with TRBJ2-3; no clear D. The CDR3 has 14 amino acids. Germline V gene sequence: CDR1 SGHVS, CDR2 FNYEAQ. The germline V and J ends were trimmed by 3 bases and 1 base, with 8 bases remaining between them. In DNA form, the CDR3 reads TGTGCCAGCAGCTTTTATTCAGGCACAGATACGCAGTATTTT. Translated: CASSFYSGTDTQYF.

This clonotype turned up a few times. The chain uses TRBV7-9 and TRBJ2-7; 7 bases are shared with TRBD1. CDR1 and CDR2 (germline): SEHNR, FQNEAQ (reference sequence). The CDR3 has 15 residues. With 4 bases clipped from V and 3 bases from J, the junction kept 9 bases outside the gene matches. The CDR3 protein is CASSSKQGTYYEQYF. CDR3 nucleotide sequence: TGTGCCAGCAGCTCGAAACAGGGGACCTACTACGAGCAGTACTTC.